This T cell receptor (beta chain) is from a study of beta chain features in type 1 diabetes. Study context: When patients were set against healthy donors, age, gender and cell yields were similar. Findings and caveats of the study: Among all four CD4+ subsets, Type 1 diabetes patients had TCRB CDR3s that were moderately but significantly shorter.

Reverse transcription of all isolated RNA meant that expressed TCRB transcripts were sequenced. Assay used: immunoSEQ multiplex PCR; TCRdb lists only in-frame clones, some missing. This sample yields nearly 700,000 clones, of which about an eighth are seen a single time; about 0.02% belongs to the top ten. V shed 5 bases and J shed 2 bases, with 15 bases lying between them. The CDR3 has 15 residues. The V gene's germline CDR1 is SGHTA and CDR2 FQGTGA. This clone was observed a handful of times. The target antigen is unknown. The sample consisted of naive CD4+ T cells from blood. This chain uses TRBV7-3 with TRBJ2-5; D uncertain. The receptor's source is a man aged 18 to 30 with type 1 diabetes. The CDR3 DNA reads TGTGCCAGCAGCCCCCTGGGGTCCATGCAAGAGACCCAGTACTTC. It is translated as CASSPLGSMQETQYF. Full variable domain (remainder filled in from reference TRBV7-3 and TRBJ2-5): GAGVSQTPSNKVTEKGKYVELRCDPISGHTALYWYRQSLGQGPEFLIYFQGTGAADDSGLPNDRFFAVRPEGSVSTLKIQRTERGDSAVYLCASSPLGSMQETQYFGPGTRLLVL.